These T cell receptor beta chains were read from a single sample in a study of identical twins. TCRdb reprocessed the 5' RACE reads with MiXCR, giving one entry per CDR3 protein. The profile shows around 1.7 million distinct CDR3 sequences, 32% of them singletons. The specimen sequenced was cord blood. The receptors originated from a newborn girl in good health. Each CDR3 is given with its conserved first and last residue.

length: 13; V: TRBV29-1; CDR3: CSVEGDFLNEQYF
length: 14; V: TRBV6-1; CDR3: CASRRDRGRNEQFF
length: 13; V: TRBV11-2; CDR3: CASSFYSRAEQFF
length: 15; V: TRBV20-1; CDR3: CSARDRTSYTDTQYF
length: 17; V: TRBV5-1; CDR3: CASSWGEAGVAKNIQYF
length: 15; V: TRBV18; CDR3: CASSPLAGSQETQYF
length: 16; V: TRBV7-9; CDR3: CAGAGSLAGESYEQYF
length: 16; V: TRBV7-2; CDR3: CASSLGGQGVTDTQYF
length: 10; V: TRBV7-2; CDR3: CASSLVGAFF
length: 12; V: TRBV10-3; CDR3: CATGTSRETQYF
length: 13; V: TRBV2; CDR3: CASTPSRGNEQYF
length: 15; V: TRBV13; CDR3: CASSLITSGTYEQYF
length: 12; V: TRBV19; CDR3: CASSVQALEQFF
length: 14; V: TRBV5-1; CDR3: CASSHGRTNEKLFF
length: 15; V: TRBV7-7; CDR3: CASSPTTGRADTQYF
length: 14; V: TRBV27; CDR3: CASSLRGDGYEQYF
length: 16; V: TRBV9; CDR3: CASSPRSGLSTDTQYF
length: 15; V: TRBV15; CDR3: CATSRETRRVDTQYF
length: 16; V: TRBV11-2; CDR3: CASSSWGQGAREKLFF
length: 15; V: TRBV27; CDR3: CASSAGGGPADTQYF
length: 13; V: TRBV20-1; CDR3: CSARRSEWDEQFF
length: 16; V: TRBV24-1; CDR3: CATSDLSQGRDEKLFF
length: 14; V: TRBV28; CDR3: CASRASGPYNEQFF
length: 13; V: TRBV20-1; CDR3: CSARGPGTGRAFF
length: 16; V: TRBV20-1; CDR3: CSARGPSGMDTGELFF
length: 16; V: TRBV20-1; CDR3: CSARGEPGQGHNEQFF
length: 14; V: TRBV2; CDR3: CASSPRRDNQPQHF
length: 14; V: TRBV5-1; CDR3: CASSLDLSWDTQYF
length: 16; V: TRBV15; CDR3: CATSRGLAGGGYEQYF
length: 12; V: TRBV20-1; CDR3: CSAMGQWSEQYF
length: 14; V: TRBV12-3/TRBV12-4; CDR3: CASSVTGPGQPQHF
length: 12; V: TRBV20-1; CDR3: CMGETGGNEQFF
length: 16; V: TRBV28; CDR3: CASSPRRQGLNTEAFF
length: 15; V: TRBV3-1; CDR3: CASSRSRQYQETQYF
length: 15; V: TRBV29-1; CDR3: CSTDRGQGSNYGYTF
length: 16; V: TRBV5-1; CDR3: CASSLDLTPTNYGYTF
length: 14; V: TRBV20-1; CDR3: CSASVGTSTDTQYF
length: 13; V: TRBV20-1; CDR3: CSASGRHHRELFF
length: 13; V: TRBV2; CDR3: CASSDLGANGYTF
length: 14; V: TRBV20-1; CDR3: CSASLTKSTDTQYF
length: 13; V: TRBV29-1; CDR3: CSVGSGSSYEQFF
length: 19; V: TRBV5-1; CDR3: CASSLSMRAPRGIADTQYF
length: 18; V: TRBV12-5; CDR3: CASGLDYWTSGKYNEQFF
length: 14; V: TRBV3-1; CDR3: CASSQPIPSYEQYF
length: 15; V: TRBV20-1; CDR3: CSARGRSGPYNEQFF